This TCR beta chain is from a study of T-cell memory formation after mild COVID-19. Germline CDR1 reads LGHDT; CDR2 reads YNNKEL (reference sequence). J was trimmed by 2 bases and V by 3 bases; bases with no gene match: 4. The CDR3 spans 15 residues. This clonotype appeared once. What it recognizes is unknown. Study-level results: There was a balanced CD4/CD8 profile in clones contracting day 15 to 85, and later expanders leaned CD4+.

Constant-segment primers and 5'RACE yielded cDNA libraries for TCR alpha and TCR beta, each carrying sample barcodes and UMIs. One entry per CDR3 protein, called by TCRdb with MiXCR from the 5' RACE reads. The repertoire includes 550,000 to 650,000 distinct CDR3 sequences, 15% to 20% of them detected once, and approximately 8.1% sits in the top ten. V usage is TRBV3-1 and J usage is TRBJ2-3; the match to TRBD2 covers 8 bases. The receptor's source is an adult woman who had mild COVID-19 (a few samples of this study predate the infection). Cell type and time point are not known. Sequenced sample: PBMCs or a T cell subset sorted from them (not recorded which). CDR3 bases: TGTGCCAGCAGCCAGATTAGCGGGGCCACAGATACGCAGTATTTT. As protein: CASSQISGATDTQYF.